This entry is about one TCR beta chain. It lacks a known antigen. The input lacks base qualities; no much larger clone sits a single base away. This sample was included in a study of follicular helper T cells after annual influenza vaccination (dated by TCRdb to the late 2010s). General notes on the study: After each seasonal influenza vaccination, blood samples were collected on days 0, 7 and 28. To look at recall of cTfh clones, some subjects were tracked through successive annual vaccinations covering the 2013-2014, 2014-2015 and 2015-2016 seasons. One week after vaccination, a second recruited cohort of 12 to 13 subjects (Table S1) displayed a similar ICOS+CD38+ cTfh response. The 2015 samples were processed right after collection, while the 2013-2014 samples were cryopreserved. Six subjects had multi-year samples: four covered two vaccination seasons and two covered three seasons. On the study overall, not on this receptor specifically: A recurrent oligoclonal ICOS+CD38+ cTfh response containing tetramer and AIM influenza-specific clonotypes was recalled by successive annual vaccinations. Only about 10-22% of analyzed cells yielded productive TCRB sequences, so sampling of rare clonotypes was not possible. Day 7 ICOS+CD38+ clones were most often found later in ICOS-CD38- cTfh, suggesting that subset may serve as a memory reservoir. In evaluating whether influenza clones were enriched, the possibility that the far larger non-cTfh compartments were undersampled could not be ruled out. ICOS+CD38+ cTfh clonality correlated with the frequency of that population, and its change correlated with the change in circulating plasmablast frequency.

The library was generated by the immunoSEQ multiplex PCR assay. Adaptive Biotechnologies carried out TCRB amplification, library preparation, sequencing and preliminary bioinformatics at Survey level resolution. The published analysis was carried out like this. Clonality was calculated in R as 1 minus normalized Shannon entropy, and the Gini index was calculated with the R package ineq. Overlap score was the summed counts of shared sequences divided by total counts of all sequences in both compared samples. The significance of shared clonotypes was tested with Fisher's exact test, assuming a theoretical repertoire of 10^7 TCRB sequences. The table comes from immuneACCESS by way of TCRdb, which keeps in-frame sequences with V and J called. Part of the clones is missing from these tables; in studies checked, under half for an unresolved V gene and the rest for unknown reasons. V and J calls and clone size are as listed in that table; D and trimming were resolved from the DNA. This sample lists 9,900 or so clones; over 75% were detected once. The ten largest account for approximately 0.78% of the sample.

Reading the label with the study, this specimen's time point is: 2014-2015 season, 7 days after vaccination. Seasonal inactivated influenza vaccine (Fluvarix) was administered to adults, and sorted blood CD4 subsets were tracked by TCRB sequencing before and after vaccination. To be eligible, subjects had to live in the community and must not have received influenza vaccine in the previous 6 months. Reasons for exclusion included contraindications to influenza vaccine, substance abuse, HIV/AIDS, active malignancy, immunomodulatory medication, and active illness such as respiratory infection. Per time point, between roughly 35 and 110 mL of blood was sampled. Ficoll-Paque PLUS or SepMate separation was used to isolate PBMC. As a non-Tfh comparison subset, CXCR5- memory CD4 T cells were sorted. Cell subsets were sorted from PBMC on a BD FACS Aria before DNA extraction. The germline V gene (reference sequence) sets CDR1 to LNHDA and CDR2 to SQIVND. The CDR3 spans 17 residues, from the cysteine through the phenylalanine. Solely the CDR3 DNA is kept, with 51 bases framed from the first base. V is trimmed back by 4 bases and J by 5 bases, and the junction contains 13 bases that no gene match accounts for.

The TCR comes from an adult who received the influenza vaccine. Recombination linked TRBV19 to TRBJ2-5, and 10 bases in between align with TRBD1. The specimen was CXCR5- memory CD4+ T cells sorted from blood, collected 7 days after influenza vaccination. What this sample's cell subset or site label stands for: CXCR5- memory CD4 T cells. The CDR3 in this case is CASSRPGQGLSVETQYF. The DNA is as follows: TGTGCCAGTAGTAGACCGGGACAGGGGCTTTCGGTGGAGACCCAGTACTTC.